This TCR beta chain originates from a study of monozygotic twins with inflammatory bowel disease. Overall study findings and caveats: Researchers report that IBD patients shared fewer clonotypes with others than healthy twins, especially amid disease activity.

About this clonotype: Its antigen is not identified.

Germline CDR1 reads SEHNR; CDR2 reads FQNEAQ (reference sequence). This CDR3 comprises 14 residues. TCRdb re-called the 5' RACE reads and shows each CDR3 protein once, DNA omitted. Here the sample table reports over 200,000 distinct CDR3 sequences. Sequenced: blood. The rearrangement uses TRBV7-9 and TRBJ2-5. The clonotype originates from a human donor with ulcerative colitis or Crohn's disease, or a healthy co-twin of an affected twin (not recorded which). The chain's CDR3 is CASSLIRDQETQYF.